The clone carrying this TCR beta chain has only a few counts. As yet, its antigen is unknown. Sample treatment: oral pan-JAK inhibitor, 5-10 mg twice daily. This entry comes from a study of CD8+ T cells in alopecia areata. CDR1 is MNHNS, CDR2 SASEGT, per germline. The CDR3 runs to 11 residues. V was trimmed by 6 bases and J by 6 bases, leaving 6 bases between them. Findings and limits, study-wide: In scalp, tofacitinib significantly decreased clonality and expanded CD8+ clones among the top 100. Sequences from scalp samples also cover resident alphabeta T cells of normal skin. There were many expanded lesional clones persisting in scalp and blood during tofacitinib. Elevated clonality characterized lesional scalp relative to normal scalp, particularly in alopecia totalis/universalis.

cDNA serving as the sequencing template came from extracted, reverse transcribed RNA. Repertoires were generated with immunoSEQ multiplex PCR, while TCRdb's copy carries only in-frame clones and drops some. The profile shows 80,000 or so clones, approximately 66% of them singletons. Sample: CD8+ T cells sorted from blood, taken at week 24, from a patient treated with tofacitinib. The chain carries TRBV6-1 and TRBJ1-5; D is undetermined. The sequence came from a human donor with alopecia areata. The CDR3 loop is CASRSFQPQHF. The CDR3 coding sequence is TGTGCCAGCAGATCATTTCAGCCCCAGCATTTT.